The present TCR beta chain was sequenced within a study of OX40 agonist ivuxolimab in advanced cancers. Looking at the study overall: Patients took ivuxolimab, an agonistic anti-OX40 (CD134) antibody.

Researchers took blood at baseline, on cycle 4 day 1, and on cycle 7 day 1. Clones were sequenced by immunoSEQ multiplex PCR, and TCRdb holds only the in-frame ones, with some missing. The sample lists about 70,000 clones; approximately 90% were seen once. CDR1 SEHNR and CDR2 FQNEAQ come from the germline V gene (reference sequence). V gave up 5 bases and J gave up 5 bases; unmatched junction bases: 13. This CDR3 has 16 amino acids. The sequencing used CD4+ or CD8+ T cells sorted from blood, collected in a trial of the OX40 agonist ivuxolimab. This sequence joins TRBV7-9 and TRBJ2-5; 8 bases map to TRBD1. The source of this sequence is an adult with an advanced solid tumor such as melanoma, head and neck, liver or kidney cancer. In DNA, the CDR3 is TGTGCCAGCAGCCGTTCAGCAGGGGGCCTTGGGGAGACCCAGTACTTC. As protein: CASSRSAGGLGETQYF.